What follows describes a single T cell receptor beta chain. Its antigen is undetermined. The germline gives CDR1 LGHDT, CDR2 YNNKEL (reference sequence). V was pared by 0 bases and J by 2 bases, with 7 bases between. The CDR3 runs to 14 residues. Library preparation for TCR beta used quantitative 5'-RACE with molecular barcodes. TCRdb called the 5' RACE reads again in MiXCR, with one record for every CDR3 protein. The sample holds over 450,000 distinct CDR3 sequences, 12% seen once. These data originate in a study of CD8 T cells in ankylosing spondylitis. Study-wide findings and caveats: Ankylosing spondylitis blood seemed to carry a telltale TCR beta motif made of eight or nine highly homologous variants. Earlier literature documents some of the motif variants in reactive arthritis synovial fluid and blood. Disease-linked clones displayed a CD8+ phenotype and appeared relatively rarely in peripheral blood. Clones linked to disease were reported to show significant enrichment in matched ankylosing spondylitis synovial fluid.

This sequence joins TRBV3-1 and TRBJ1-2; the D gene is possibly TRBD1 (5 bases). The sequence was collected from a male donor with ankylosing spondylitis. The material sequenced was blood, either unsorted or a sorted T cell fraction (not recorded which). CDR3 coding DNA: TGTGCCAGCAGCCAAGATAAGGGGAACTATGGCTACACCTTC. It yields the protein CASSQDKGNYGYTF. Full variable domain (missing parts from reference TRBV3-1 and TRBJ1-2): DTAVSQTPKYLVTQMGNDKSIKCEQNLGHDTMYWYKQDSKKFLKIMFSYNNKELIINETVPNRFSPKSPDKAHLNLHINSLELGDSAVYFCASSQDKGNYGYTFGSGTRLTVV.